A selection of T cell receptor beta chains follows, all from one sample in a study of CD8+CD57+ T cells in acquired aplastic anemia. One entry per CDR3 protein, called by TCRdb with MiXCR from the reads. The sample records just over 150,000 distinct CDR3 sequences, about 50% being singletons. Sequenced: sorted CD4+, CD8+, or CD8+CD57+ T cells (not recorded which) from PBMCs. The source of these receptors is a human donor with aplastic anemia. CDR3s include the opening cysteine and the closing phenylalanine or tryptophan. The D gene is left open where the match is weak. Clone size is stated in some rows and not others, as once, few, many or a class when expanded.

D	size	V	J	DNA	CDR3
NA	NA	TRBV2	TRBJ2-5	TGTGCCAGCAGTGAAAACTACCAAGAGACCCAGTACTTC	CASSENYQETQYF
TRBD2	many	TRBV15	TRBJ2-7	TGTGCCACCAGCCTGGGACGGGGGGCCTACGAGCAGTACTTC	CATSLGRGAYEQYF
NA	NA	TRBV20-1	TRBJ2-1	TGCAGTGCTAGAGATCGTCAGGGGACTTGGGATGAGCAGTTCTTC	CSARDRQGTWDEQFF
NA	NA	TRBV5-4	TRBJ1-5	TGTGCCAGCAGCTTGGCCGGAGGGGATCCCAATCAGCCCCAGCATTTT	CASSLAGGDPNQPQHF
NA	many	TRBV9	TRBJ2-7	TGTGCCAGCAGCGGTGTGAGCTCCTACGAGCAGTACTTC	CASSGVSSYEQYF
TRBD1	once	TRBV10-3	TRBJ1-1	TGTGCCACCTCCTGGACAGGGGAGAACACTGAAGCTTTCTTT	CATSWTGENTEAFF
TRBD2	NA	TRBV20-1	TRBJ2-3	TGCAGTGCTAATTGGCGGGAGGGTATGATGGATACGCAGTATTTT	CSANWREGMMDTQYF
NA	many	TRBV24-1	TRBJ2-3	TGTGCCACCAGTGACACCTATGAAAGTGGGACAGATACGCAGTATTTT	CATSDTYESGTDTQYF
TRBD1	once	TRBV24-1	TRBJ2-5	TGTGCCACCTTCCGGGACAGGGGTATAGAGACCCAGTACTTC	CATFRDRGIETQYF
TRBD1	NA	TRBV19	TRBJ1-5	TGTGCCAGTAGTGACGCAGGGGGGGCTTCCCAGCCCCAGCATTTT	CASSDAGGASQPQHF
NA	many	TRBV6-1	TRBJ2-7	TGTGCCAGCAGTGAAGAAGGGTCCTCCTACGAGCAGTACTTC	CASSEEGSSYEQYF
TRBD2	NA	TRBV19	TRBJ2-1	TGTGCCAGTAGGATCGGCGGGGGACCCAATGAGCAGTTCTTC	CASRIGGGPNEQFF
NA	many	TRBV25-1	TRBJ2-7	TGTGCCAGCAGTGAATATAGGGTTGGGTCGAACTACGAGCAGTACTTC	CASSEYRVGSNYEQYF
TRBD2	many	TRBV12-3/TRBV12-4	TRBJ2-3	TGTGCCAGCAGCACTTGGGGGCGGGGGGTCACAGATACGCAGTATTTT	CASSTWGRGVTDTQYF
TRBD2	many	TRBV14	TRBJ2-7	TGTGCCAGCAGCCAAAAACTAGCGGGACTCCCCGGGTACGAGCAGTACTTC	CASSQKLAGLPGYEQYF
TRBD1	many	TRBV19	TRBJ1-1	TGTGCCAGTAATACCGGGACAGGCAAAGCTTTCTTT	CASNTGTGKAFF
TRBD1	NA	TRBV10-3	TRBJ2-3	TGTGCCATCAGGGGACAGGGATTACGCGATACGCAGTATTTT	CAIRGQGLRDTQYF
TRBD2	NA	TRBV7-8	TRBJ2-3	TGTGCCAGCAGCACCCTAGGACTAGCGGGAGCAGATACGCAGTATTTT	CASSTLGLAGADTQYF
NA	many	TRBV7-8	TRBJ2-7	TGTGCCAGCAGCTTAAAAATGGCCAGCCCGGACGACTTCAACTTC	CASSLKMASPDDFNF
TRBD2	NA	TRBV29-1	TRBJ2-2	TGCAGCGCCCTCCTCCTGGGGACGGTGGTTAGCGGGGAGCTGGTTTTT	CSALLLGTVVSGELVF
TRBD1	NA	TRBV29-1	TRBJ1-2	TGCAGCGTTGAACTGCAGGGGGACTATGGCTACACCTTC	CSVELQGDYGYTF
NA	NA	TRBV15	TRBJ1-4	TGTGCCACCAGCAGAGATCCGGTCACGAATGAAAAACTGTTTTTT	CATSRDPVTNEKLFF
TRBD1	few	TRBV10-3	TRBJ2-7	TGTGCCATCAGTGAGGCCCTAGGACAGGGGGACAACTACGAGCAGTACTTC	CAISEALGQGDNYEQYF
TRBD1	NA	TRBV20-1	TRBJ2-4	TGCAGTGGACAGGGCCAAAACATTCAGTACTTC	CSGQGQNIQYF
NA	NA	TRBV20-1	TRBJ1-6	TGCAGTCCAAGACACCCGCCCCATAATTCACCCCTCCACTTT	CSPRHPPHNSPLHF
TRBD2	many	TRBV5-4	TRBJ2-5	TGTGCCAGCAGCCCCGGGTGGGGGGGTGAAGAGACCCAGTACTTC	CASSPGWGGEETQYF
NA	many	TRBV29-1	TRBJ2-5	TGCAGCGTCCCCAAGGGAACCCAGTACTTC	CSVPKGTQYF
NA	many	TRBV20-1	TRBJ2-7	TGCAGTGCTAGAGAACCTTATTTCCACGAGCAGTACTTC	CSAREPYFHEQYF
NA	NA	TRBV2	TRBJ2-5	TGTGCCAGCAGTGGCCCAGGGATGGGAGAGACCCAGTACTTC	CASSGPGMGETQYF
NA	NA	TRBV15	TRBJ2-7	TGTGCCACCAGCAGAGAGGACCTGACGTATGGCTACGAGCAGTACTTC	CATSREDLTYGYEQYF
TRBD2	many	TRBV24-1	TRBJ2-3	TGTGCCACCAGTGATTTGACTAGCGCCGGCACAGATACGCAGTATTTT	CATSDLTSAGTDTQYF
NA	many	TRBV13	TRBJ2-5	TGTGCCAGCAGCTTCTTAACCGGGGGGCCTCAAGAGACCCAGTACTTC	CASSFLTGGPQETQYF
NA	few	TRBV25-1	TRBJ1-6	TGTGCCAGCAGTGAATCGGGAGGCCAGAATTCACCCCTCCACTTT	CASSESGGQNSPLHF
NA	many	TRBV19	TRBJ2-2	TGTGCCAGTAGTATAGCCAGCACCGGGGAGCTGTTTTTT	CASSIASTGELFF
NA	many	TRBV7-9	TRBJ2-7	TGTGCCAGCAGCCCTCCCCGGGGCGGGCACGAGCAGTACTTC	CASSPPRGGHEQYF
NA	NA	TRBV6-1	TRBJ1-5	TGTGCCAGCAGTACCCGGGGCAGGGGTATGTTAAGCAATCAGCCCCAGCATTTT	CASSTRGRGMLSNQPQHF
TRBD1	few	TRBV25-1	TRBJ1-1	TGTGCCAGCATCCCAGGGGGACAGATGAACACTGAAGCTTTCTTT	CASIPGGQMNTEAFF
TRBD1	many	TRBV20-1	TRBJ2-1	TGCAGTGCTAGAGGGGGACAGTATTACAATGAGCAGTTCTTC	CSARGGQYYNEQFF
NA	NA	TRBV13	TRBJ2-1	TGTGCCAGCAGCCAGAGGGGTTCGGGGCGCAATGAGCAGTTCTTC	CASSQRGSGRNEQFF
NA	NA	TRBV12-5	TRBJ2-7	TGTGCTAGTGGTTTGTTGGGGGGGCCATACGAGCAGTACTTC	CASGLLGGPYEQYF
TRBD1	many	TRBV13	TRBJ1-2	TGTGCCAGCAGCACACTGATGACAGGGGGCTATGGCTACACCTTC	CASSTLMTGGYGYTF
TRBD1	few	TRBV20-1	TRBJ2-5	TGCAGTGCTAGACCATCGATTTGGACAGGGCAAGAGACCCAGTACTTC	CSARPSIWTGQETQYF
NA	NA	TRBV2	TRBJ1-1	TGTGCCAGCAGTGAAAGGCTGAACACTGAAGCTTTCTTT	CASSERLNTEAFF
NA	NA	TRBV7-8	TRBJ2-1	TGTGCCAGCAGCCGAGGGAGGACAGTAAACAATGAGCAGTTCTTC	CASSRGRTVNNEQFF
NA	many	TRBV10-1	TRBJ2-1	TGCGCCAGCAGTGCGTCCGAAGGGGGTATTGATGAGCAGTTCTTC	CASSASEGGIDEQFF
NA	many	TRBV6-5	TRBJ1-3	TGTGCCAGCAGTTCGACAGAATCTGGAAACACCATATATTTT	CASSSTESGNTIYF
NA	many	TRBV29-1	TRBJ1-5	TGCAGCGTCGTTCTCGATAGCAATCAGCCCCAGCATTTT	CSVVLDSNQPQHF
TRBD1	NA	TRBV2	TRBJ2-7	TGTGCCAGCAGTTTCGGGACAGGTGGCGACGAGCAGTACTTC	CASSFGTGGDEQYF
TRBD1	NA	TRBV25-1	TRBJ2-1	TGTGCCAGCAGTTTACCCCGGACAGGGAACTACAATGAGCAGTTCTTC	CASSLPRTGNYNEQFF
NA	many	TRBV6-1	TRBJ2-5	TGTGCCAGCAGTGACCTAGGGGGAAGAGAGACCCAGTACTTC	CASSDLGGRETQYF
TRBD1	NA	TRBV29-1	TRBJ1-1	TGCAGCGTTCCTGCGGGACAGGGGAACACTGAAGCTTTCTTT	CSVPAGQGNTEAFF
NA	many	TRBV6-6	TRBJ2-7	TGTGCCAGCAGTTACTCAACAGGGCAAGTCTACGAGCAGTACTTC	CASSYSTGQVYEQYF
TRBD1	NA	TRBV10-1	TRBJ2-7	TGCGCCAGCATCCGGGGCCACAGGGGATACGAGCAGTACTTC	CASIRGHRGYEQYF
TRBD2	few	TRBV30	TRBJ2-1	TGTGCCTGGAGTCTCCTAGCGGGAGGAAGCAATGAGCAGTTCTTC	CAWSLLAGGSNEQFF
NA	NA	TRBV29-1	TRBJ2-7	TGCAGCGCGTGGAAGGCAGGGGAGCAGTACTTC	CSAWKAGEQYF
NA	NA	TRBV27	TRBJ2-3	TGTGCCAGCAGTTTAATGGGGTCCACAGATACGCAGTATTTT	CASSLMGSTDTQYF
TRBD2	NA	TRBV25-1	TRBJ2-2	TGTGCCAGCAGTGAATGGACTAGCGATCCATCAGGGGACCTGTTTTTT	CASSEWTSDPSGDLFF